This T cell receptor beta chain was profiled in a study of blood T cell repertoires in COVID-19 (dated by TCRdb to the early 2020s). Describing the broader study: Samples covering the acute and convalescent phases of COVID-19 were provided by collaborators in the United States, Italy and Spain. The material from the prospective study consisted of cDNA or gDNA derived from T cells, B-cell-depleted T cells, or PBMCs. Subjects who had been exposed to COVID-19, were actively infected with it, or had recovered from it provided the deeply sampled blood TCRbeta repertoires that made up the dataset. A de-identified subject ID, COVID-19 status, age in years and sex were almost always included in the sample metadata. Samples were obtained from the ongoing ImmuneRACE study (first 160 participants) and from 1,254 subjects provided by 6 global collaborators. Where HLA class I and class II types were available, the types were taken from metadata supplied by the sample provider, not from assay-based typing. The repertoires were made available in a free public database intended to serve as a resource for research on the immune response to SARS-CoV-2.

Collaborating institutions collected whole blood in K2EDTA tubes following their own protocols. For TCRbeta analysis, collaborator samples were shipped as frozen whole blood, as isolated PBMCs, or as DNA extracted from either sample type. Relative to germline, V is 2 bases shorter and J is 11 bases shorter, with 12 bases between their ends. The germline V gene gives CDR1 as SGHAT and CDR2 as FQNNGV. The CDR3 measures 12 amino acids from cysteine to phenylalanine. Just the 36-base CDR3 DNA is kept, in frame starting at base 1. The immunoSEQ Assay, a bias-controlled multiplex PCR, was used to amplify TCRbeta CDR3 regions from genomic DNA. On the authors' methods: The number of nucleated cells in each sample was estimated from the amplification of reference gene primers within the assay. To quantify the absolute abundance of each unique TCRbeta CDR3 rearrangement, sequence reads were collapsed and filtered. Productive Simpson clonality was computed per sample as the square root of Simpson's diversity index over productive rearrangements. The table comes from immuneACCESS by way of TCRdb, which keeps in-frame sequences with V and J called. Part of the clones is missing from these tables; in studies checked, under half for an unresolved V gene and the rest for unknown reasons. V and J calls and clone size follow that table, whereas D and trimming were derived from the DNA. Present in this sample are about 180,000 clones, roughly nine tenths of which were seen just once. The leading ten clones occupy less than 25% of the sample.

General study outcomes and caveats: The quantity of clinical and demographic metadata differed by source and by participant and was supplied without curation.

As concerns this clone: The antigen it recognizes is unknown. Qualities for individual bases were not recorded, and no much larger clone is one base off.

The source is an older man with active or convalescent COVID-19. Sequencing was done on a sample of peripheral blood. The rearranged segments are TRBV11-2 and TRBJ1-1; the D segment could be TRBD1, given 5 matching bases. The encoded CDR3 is CASSLTGLVAFF. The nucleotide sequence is TGTGCCAGCAGCTTAACAGGCCTCGTGGCTTTCTTT.